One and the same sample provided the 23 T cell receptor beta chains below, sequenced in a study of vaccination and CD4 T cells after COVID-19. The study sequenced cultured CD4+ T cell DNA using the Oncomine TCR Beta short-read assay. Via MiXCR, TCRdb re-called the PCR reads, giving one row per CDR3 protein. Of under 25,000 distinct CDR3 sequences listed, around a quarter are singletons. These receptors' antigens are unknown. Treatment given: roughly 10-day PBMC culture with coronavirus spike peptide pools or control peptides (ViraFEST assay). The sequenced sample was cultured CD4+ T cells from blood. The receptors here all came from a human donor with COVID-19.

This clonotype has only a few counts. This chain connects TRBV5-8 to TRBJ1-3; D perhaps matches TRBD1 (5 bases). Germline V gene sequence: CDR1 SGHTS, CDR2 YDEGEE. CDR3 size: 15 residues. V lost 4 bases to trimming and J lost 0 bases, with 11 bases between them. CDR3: CASSRTHISGNTIYF. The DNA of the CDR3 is TGTGCCAGCAGCAGGACACATATCTCTGGAAACACCATATATTTT.

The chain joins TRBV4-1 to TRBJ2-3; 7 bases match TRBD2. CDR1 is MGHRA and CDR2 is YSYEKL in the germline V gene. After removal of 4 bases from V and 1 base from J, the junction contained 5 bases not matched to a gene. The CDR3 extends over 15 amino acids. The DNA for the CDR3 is TGCGCCAGCAGCCGCGGACTAGTGGGCACAGATACGCAGTATTTT. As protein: CASSRGLVGTDTQYF.

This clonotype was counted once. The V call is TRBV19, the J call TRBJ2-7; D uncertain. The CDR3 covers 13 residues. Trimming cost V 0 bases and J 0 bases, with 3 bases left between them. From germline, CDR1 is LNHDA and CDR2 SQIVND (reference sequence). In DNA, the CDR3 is TGTGCCAGTAGTATAGAGGCCTCCTACGAGCAGTACTTC. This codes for CASSIEASYEQYF. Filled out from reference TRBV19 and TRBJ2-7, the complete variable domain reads DGGITQSPKYLFRKEGQNVTLSCEQNLNHDAMYWYRQDPGQGLRLIYYSQIVNDFQKGDIAEGYSVSREKKESFPLTVTSAQKNPTAFYLCASSIEASYEQYFGPGTRLTVT.

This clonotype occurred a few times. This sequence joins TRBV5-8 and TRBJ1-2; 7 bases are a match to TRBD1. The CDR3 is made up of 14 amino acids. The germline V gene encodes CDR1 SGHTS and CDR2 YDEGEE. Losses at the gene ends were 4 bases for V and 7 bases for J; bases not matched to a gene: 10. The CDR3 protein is CASSPTGTGSGYTF. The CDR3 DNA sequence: TGTGCCAGCAGCCCGACAGGGACGGGAAGTGGCTACACCTTC.

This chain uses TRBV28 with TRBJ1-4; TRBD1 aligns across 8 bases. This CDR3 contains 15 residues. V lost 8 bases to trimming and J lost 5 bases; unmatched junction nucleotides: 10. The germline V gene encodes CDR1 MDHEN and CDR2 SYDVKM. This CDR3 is CASAPGGRGNEKLFF. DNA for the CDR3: TGTGCCAGCGCACCAGGGGGCAGGGGAAATGAAAAACTGTTTTTT.

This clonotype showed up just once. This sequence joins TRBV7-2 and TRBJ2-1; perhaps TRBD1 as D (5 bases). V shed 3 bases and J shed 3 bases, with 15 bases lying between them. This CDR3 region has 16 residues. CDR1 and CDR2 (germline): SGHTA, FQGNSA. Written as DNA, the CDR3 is TGTGCCAGCAGCTTCCAAGGGGCCGGGTTCTACAATGAGCAGTTCTTC. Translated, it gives CASSFQGAGFYNEQFF.

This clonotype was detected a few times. CDR3 nucleotide sequence: TGTGCCACCAGTGAGGGTAACAAGGGTGGCGACGAGCAGTACTTC. It specifies CATSEGNKGGDEQYF. The chain uses TRBV24-1 and TRBJ2-7, with D unclear. V lost 4 bases and J lost 5, with 17 bases in between. The CDR3 consists of 15 residues. Germline V lookup: CDR1 KGHDR, CDR2 SFDVKD.

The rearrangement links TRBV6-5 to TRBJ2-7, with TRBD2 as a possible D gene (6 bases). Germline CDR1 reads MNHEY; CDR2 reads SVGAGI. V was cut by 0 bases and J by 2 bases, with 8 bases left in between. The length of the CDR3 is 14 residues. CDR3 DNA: TGTGCCAGCAGTTACTCGACGGGGGCCTACGAGCAGTACTTC. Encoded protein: CASSYSTGAYEQYF.

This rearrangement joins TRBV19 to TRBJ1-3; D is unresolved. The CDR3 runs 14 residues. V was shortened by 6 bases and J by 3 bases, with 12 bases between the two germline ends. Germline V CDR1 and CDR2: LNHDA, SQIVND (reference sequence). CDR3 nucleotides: TGTGCCAGTAGACCAGACCAATATGGAAACACCATATATTTT. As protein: CASRPDQYGNTIYF. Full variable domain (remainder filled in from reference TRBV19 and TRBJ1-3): DGGITQSPKYLFRKEGQNVTLSCEQNLNHDAMYWYRQDPGQGLRLIYYSQIVNDFQKGDIAEGYSVSREKKESFPLTVTSAQKNPTAFYLCASRPDQYGNTIYFGEGSWLTVV.

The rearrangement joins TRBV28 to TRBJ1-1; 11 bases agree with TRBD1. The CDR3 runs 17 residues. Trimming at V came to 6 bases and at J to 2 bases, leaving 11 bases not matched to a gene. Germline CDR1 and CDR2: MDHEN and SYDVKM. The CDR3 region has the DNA TGTGCCAGCAGGACCCTAGGACAGGGGGCCTCCAACACTGAAGCTTTCTTT. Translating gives CASRTLGQGASNTEAFF.

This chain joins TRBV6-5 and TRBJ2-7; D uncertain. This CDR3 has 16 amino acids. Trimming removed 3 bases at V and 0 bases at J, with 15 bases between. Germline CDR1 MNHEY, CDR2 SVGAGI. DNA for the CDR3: TGTGCCAGCAGTTATTCGTCTGGGAACCCCTCCTACGAGCAGTACTTC. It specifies CASSYSSGNPSYEQYF.

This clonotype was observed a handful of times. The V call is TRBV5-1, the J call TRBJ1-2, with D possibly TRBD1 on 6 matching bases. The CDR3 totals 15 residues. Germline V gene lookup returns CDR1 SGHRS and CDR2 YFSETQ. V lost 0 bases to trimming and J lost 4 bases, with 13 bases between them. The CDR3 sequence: CASSLVAGESYGYTF. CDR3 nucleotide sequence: TGCGCCAGCAGCTTGGTAGCAGGGGAGTCCTATGGCTACACCTTC.

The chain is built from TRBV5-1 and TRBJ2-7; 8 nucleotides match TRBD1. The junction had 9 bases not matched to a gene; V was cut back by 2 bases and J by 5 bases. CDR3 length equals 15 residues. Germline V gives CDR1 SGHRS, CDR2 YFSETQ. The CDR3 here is CASSFSFRGLNEQYF. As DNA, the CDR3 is TGCGCCAGCAGCTTTTCGTTCAGGGGGCTGAACGAGCAGTACTTC.

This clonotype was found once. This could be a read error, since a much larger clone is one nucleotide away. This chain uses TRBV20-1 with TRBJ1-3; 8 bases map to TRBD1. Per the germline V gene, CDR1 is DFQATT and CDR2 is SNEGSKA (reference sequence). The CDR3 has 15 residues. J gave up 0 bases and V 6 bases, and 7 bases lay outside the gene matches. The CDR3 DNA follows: TGCAGTGCAAGGGACAGGCGGATCTCTGGAAACACCATATATTTT. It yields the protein CSARDRRISGNTIYF.

CDR3 sequence reads: CASSRGSFETQYF. The CDR3 region has the DNA TGTGCCAGCAGCCGGGGGTCTTTTGAGACCCAGTACTTC. This chain joins TRBV14 and TRBJ2-5, with D possibly being TRBD1 or TRBD2 (5 bases each). The length of the CDR3 is 13 residues. The V gene's germline CDR1 is SGHDN and CDR2 FVKESK. Trimming removed 4 bases from V and 5 bases from J, with 11 bases in between.

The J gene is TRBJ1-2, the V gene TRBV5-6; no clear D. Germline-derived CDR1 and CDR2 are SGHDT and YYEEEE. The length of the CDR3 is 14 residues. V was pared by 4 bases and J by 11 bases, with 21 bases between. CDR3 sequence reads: CASSRNLEAFSYTF. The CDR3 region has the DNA TGTGCCAGCAGCCGCAACTTAGAGGCCTTTTCGTACACCTTC. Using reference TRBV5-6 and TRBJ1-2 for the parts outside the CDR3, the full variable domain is DAGVTQSPTHLIKTRGQQVTLRCSPKSGHDTVSWYQQALGQGPQFIFQYYEEEERQRGNFPDRFSGHQFPNYSSELNVNALLLGDSALYLCASSRNLEAFSYTFGSGTRLTVV.

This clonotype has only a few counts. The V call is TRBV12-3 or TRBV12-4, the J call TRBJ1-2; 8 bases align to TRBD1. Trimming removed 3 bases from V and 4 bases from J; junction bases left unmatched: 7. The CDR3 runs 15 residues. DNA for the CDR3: TGTGCCAGCAGTTTGACAGGGGTTGACAGCTATGGCTACACCTTC. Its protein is CASSLTGVDSYGYTF.

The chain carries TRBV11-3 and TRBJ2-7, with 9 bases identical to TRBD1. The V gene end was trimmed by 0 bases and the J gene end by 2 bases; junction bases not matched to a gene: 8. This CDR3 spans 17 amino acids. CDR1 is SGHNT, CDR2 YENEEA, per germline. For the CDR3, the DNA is TGTGCCAGCAGCTTAGATTGGGGCCGGGACAGGGCCTACGAGCAGTACTTC. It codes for CASSLDWGRDRAYEQYF.

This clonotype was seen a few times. CDR3 sequence: CSANTGFGYTF. The CDR3 DNA sequence: TGCAGTGCTAATACAGGGTTTGGCTACACCTTC. The chain recombines TRBV20-1 with TRBJ1-2; possibly TRBD1 for D (6 bases). Germline V CDR1 and CDR2: DFQATT, SNEGSKA (reference sequence). With 4 bases removed from V and 7 bases from J, the gap between germline ends came to 10 bases. This CDR3 contains 11 residues.

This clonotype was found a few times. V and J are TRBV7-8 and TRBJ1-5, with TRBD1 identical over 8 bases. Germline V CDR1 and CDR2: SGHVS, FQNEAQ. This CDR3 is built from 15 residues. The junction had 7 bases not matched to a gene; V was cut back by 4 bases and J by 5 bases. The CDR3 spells CASSSSGGRDQPQHF. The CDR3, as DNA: TGTGCCAGCAGCTCTTCAGGGGGCCGAGATCAGCCCCAGCATTTT.

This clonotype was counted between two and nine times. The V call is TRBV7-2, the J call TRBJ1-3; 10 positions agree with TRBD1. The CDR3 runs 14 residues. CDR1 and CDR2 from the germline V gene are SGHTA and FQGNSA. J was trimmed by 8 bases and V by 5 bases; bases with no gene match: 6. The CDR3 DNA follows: TGTGCCAGCAGCCCCCGGACAGGGGGGGACACCATATATTTT. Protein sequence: CASSPRTGGDTIYF.

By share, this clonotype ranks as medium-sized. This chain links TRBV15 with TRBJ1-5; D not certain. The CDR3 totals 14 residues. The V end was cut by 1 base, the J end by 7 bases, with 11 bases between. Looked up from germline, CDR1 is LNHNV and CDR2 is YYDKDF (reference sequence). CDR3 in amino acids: CATSRGLGGQPQHF. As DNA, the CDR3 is TGTGCCACCAGCAGAGGGTTAGGAGGGCAGCCCCAGCATTTT.

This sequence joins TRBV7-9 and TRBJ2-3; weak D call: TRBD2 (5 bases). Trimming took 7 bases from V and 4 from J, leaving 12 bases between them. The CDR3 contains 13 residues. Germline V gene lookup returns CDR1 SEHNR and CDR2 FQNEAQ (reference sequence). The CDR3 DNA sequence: TGTGCCAGCACATCCTTCGGGGCAGATACGCAGTATTTT. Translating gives CASTSFGADTQYF.